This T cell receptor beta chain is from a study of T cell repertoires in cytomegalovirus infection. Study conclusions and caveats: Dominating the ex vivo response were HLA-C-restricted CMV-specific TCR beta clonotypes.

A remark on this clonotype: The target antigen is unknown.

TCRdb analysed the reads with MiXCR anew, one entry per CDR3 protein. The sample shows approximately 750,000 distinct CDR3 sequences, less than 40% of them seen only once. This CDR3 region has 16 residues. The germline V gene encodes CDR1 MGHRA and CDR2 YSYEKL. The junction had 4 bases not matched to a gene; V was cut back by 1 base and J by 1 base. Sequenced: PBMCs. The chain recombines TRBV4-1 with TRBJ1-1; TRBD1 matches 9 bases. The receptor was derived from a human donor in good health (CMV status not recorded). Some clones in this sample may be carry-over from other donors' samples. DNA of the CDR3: TGCGCCAGCAGCCAAGCCACGGGACAGGGGAACACTGAAGCTTTCTTT. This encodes CASSQATGQGNTEAFF.